The 5 T cell receptor beta chains in this list originate from one sample, sequenced in a study of T cells in localized non-small cell lung cancer. The protocol was immunoSEQ multiplex PCR, while the TCRdb copy is restricted to in-frame clones and leaves out a portion. The table records 25,000 to 30,000 clones, 80% to 85% of them present only once. Sequencing was performed on peripheral blood mononuclear cells, taken before any cancer treatment. The receptors come from a man between 35 and 75 years old with stage III lung adenocarcinoma.

On this clone: Other DNA sequences from this sample encode an identical CDR3 as well. CDR3 in amino acids: CASSVAGGPQETQYF. In nucleotides, the CDR3 is TGTGCCAGCAGCGTAGCCGGAGGGCCTCAAGAGACCCAGTACTTC. This chain connects TRBV9 to TRBJ2-5; a possible D gene is TRBD2 (6 bases). Trimming pared 0 bases from V and 2 bases from J, leaving 11 bases between. There are 15 residues in the CDR3. CDR1 is SGDLS and CDR2 is YYNGEE in the germline V gene.

In this sample, this clone turned up a few times. The chain links TRBV4-2 to TRBJ1-4, with 8 bases fitting TRBD1. J lost 6 bases, V lost 4 bases, and 10 bases had no gene match. This CDR3 is built from 16 residues. Germline values: CDR1 LGHNA, CDR2 YNFKEQ. The CDR3 nucleotides are TGTGCCAGCAGCCTGAGTACTACAGGGGGAGATGAAAAACTGTTTTTT. Amino acid sequence: CASSLSTTGGDEKLFF.

This clone was detected once. The gene calls are TRBV5-1 and TRBJ2-4; 10 bases line up with TRBD1. The CDR3 sequence is 15 residues long. V lost 4 bases and J lost 9; bases outside the gene matches: 10. The germline V gene encodes CDR1 SGHRS and CDR2 YFSETQ. The CDR3 nucleotides are TGCGCCAGCAGCACCGCGACAGGGGGCGAGAGCATTCAGTACTTC. It translates to CASSTATGGESIQYF.

The chain combines TRBV28 with TRBJ1-3; D is undetermined. The CDR3 covers 13 residues. Trimming stripped 7 bases from V and 0 bases from J, with 7 bases between. The germline V gene has CDR1 MDHEN and CDR2 SYDVKM. The CDR3 bases are TGTGCCAGCACCAAAATCTCTGGAAACACCATATATTTT. Amino acids: CASTKISGNTIYF.

The V gene is TRBV7-2, the J gene TRBJ1-2; D not resolved. Germline-derived CDR1 and CDR2 are SGHTA and FQGNSA. V was trimmed by 5 bases and J by 4 bases, leaving 11 bases between them. The CDR3 runs 13 residues. CDR3 coding DNA: TGTGCCAGCAGCCTAGGACCCCTCTATGGCTACACCTTC. Protein: CASSLGPLYGYTF.